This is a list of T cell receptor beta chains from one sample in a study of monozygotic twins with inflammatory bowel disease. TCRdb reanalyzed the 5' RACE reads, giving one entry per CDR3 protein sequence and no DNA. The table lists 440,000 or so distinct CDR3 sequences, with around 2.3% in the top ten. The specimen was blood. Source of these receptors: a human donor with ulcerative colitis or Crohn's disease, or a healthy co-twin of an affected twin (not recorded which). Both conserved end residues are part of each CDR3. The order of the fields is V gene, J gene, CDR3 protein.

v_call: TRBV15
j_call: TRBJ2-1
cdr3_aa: CATSRASGEQFF

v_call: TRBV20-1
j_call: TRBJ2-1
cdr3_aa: CSASGAIMTEQFF

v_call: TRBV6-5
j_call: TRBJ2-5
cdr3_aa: CASSYRGLAGGPRENQYF

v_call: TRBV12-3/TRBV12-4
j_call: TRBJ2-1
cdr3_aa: CASSTTLAGDNEQFF

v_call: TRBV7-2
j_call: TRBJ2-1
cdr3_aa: CASTQVYEQFF

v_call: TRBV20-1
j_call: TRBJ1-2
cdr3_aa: CSARWAGEVNARGYTF

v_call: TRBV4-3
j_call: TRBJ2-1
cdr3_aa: CASSLTPGTSGVYNEQFF

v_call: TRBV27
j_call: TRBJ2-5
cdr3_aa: CASRPLTSGRAEKTQYF

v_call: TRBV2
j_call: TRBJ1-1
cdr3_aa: CASSAKFVVTEAFF

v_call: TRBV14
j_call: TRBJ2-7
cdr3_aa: CASSQTTSGLAFYEQYF

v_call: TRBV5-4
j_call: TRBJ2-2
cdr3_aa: CASSFAGGSSTGELFF

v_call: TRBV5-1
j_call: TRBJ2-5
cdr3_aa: CASSLGGALQETQYF

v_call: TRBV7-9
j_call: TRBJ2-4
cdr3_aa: CASSSNGAGSAKNIQYF

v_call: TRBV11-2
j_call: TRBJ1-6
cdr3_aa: CASSLEPGGNSPLHF

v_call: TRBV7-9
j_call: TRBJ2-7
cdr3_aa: CASSLEPTGWIEQYF

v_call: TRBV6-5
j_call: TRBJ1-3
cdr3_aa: CANHSGQDKKGGNTIYF

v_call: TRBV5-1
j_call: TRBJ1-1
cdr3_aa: CASSLGGGQGFTEAFF

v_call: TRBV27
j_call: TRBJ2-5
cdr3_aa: CASSRQAYQETQYF

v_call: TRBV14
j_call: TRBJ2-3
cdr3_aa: CASSQEAGGSDSQYF

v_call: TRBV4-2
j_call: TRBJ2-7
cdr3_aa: CASSQAAPGQGDYEQYF

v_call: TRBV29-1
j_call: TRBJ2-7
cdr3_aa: CSVEAATESSYEQYF

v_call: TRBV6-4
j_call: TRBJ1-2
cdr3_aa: CASSWGQGYGYTF

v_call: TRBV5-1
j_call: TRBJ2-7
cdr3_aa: CASSTGSTYEQYF

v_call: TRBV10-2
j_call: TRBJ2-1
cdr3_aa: CASSPPQGFDEQFF

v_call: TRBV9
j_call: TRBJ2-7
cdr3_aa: CASSVGSISLYEQYF

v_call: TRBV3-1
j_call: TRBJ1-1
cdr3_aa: CASSRSTRVLGAFF

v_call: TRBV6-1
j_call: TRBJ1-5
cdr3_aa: CASIRQDNQPQHF

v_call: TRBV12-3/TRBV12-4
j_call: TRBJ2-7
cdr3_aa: CASIPGQGLHEQYF

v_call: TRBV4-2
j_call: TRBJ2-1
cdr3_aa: CASSQVGGGPYNEQFF

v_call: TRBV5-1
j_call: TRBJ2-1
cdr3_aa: CASSYGQGSYNEQFF

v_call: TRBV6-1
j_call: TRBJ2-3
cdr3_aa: CASSTPGLGTDTQYF

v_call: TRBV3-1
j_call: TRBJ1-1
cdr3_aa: CASSQTGGITEAFF

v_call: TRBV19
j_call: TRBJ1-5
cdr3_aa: CASKRTIYSNQPQHF

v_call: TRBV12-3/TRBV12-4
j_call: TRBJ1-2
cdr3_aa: CASSYSVGYTF

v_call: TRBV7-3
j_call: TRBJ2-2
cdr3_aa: CASSFNQRGELFF

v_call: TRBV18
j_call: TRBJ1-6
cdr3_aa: CASSPLGQDNSPLHF

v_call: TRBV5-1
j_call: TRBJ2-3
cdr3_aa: CASSPGTSTDTQYF

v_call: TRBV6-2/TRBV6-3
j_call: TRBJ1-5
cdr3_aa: CASRKGGHDQPQHF

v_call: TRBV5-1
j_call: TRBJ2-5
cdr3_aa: CASSLMGLLQETQYF

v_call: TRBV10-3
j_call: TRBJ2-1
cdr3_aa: CAIQGVGPNEQFF

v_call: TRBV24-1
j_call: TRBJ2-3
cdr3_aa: CATSDQGDTQYF

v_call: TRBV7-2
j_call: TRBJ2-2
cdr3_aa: CASRKVTGSRSGELFF

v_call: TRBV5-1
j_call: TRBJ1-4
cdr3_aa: CASSRGREEKLFF

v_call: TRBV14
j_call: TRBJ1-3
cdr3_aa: CASSLRTGVGNTIYF

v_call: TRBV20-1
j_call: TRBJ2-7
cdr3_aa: CSARGPAGEQYF

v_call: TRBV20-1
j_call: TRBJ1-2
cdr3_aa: CSAPRAGLYGYTF

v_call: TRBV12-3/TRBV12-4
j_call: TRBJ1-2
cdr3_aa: CASSIRGSYTF

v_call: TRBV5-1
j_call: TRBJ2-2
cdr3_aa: CARTLGGELFF

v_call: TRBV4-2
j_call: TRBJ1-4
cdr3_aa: CASSQDWTGGEKLFF

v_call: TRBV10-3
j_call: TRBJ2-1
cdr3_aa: CAISELAGVGGEQFF

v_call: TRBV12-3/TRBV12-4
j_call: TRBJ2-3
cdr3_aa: CASSLLAGPISSTDTQYF